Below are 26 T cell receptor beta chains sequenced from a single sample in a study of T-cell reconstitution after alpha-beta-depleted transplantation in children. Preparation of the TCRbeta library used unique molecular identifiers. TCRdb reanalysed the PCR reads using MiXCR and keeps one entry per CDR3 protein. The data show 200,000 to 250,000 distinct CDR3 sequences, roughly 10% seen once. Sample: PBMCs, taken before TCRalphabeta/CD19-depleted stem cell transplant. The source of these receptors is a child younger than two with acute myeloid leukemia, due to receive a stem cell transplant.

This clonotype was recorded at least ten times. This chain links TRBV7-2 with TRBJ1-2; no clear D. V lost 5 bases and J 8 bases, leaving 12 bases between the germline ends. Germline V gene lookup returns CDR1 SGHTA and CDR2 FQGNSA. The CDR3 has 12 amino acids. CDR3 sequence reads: CASSPGVGGYTF. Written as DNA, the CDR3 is TGTGCCAGCAGCCCGGGCGTGGGGGGCTACACCTTC.

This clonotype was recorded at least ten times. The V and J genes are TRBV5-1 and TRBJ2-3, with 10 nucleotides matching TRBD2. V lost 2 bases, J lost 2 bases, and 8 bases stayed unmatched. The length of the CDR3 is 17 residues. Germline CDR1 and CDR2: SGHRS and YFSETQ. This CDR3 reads CASSFVLLAGFTDTQYF. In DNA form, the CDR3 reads TGCGCCAGCAGCTTCGTACTACTAGCGGGATTCACAGATACGCAGTATTTT.

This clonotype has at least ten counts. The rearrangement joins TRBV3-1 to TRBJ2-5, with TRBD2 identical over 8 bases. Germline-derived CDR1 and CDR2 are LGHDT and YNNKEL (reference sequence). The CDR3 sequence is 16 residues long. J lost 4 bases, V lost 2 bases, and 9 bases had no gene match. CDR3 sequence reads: CASSQSGAGEGETQYF. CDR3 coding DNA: TGTGCCAGCAGCCAAAGTGGAGCGGGAGAGGGAGAGACCCAGTACTTC.

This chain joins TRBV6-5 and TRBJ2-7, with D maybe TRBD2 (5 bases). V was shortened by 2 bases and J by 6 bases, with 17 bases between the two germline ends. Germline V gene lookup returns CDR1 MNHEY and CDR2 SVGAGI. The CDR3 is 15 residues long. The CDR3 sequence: CASSYEGAGLGEQYF. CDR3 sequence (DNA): TGTGCCAGCAGTTACGAGGGCGCGGGTTTAGGCGAGCAGTACTTC.

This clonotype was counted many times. The CDR3 loop is CASSEGGYSAFF. As DNA, the CDR3 is TGTGCCAGCAGTGAAGGAGGGTACTCAGCTTTCTTT. The chain carries TRBV6-1 and TRBJ1-1; no definite D call. With 1 base removed from V and 10 bases from J, the gap between germline ends came to 10 bases. Germline-derived CDR1 and CDR2 are MNHNS and SASEGT. The length of the CDR3 is 12 residues.

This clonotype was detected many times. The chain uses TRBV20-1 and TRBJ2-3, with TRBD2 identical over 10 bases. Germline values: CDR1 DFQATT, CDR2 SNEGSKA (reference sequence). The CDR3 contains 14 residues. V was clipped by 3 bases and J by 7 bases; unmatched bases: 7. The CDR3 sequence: CSASPSGGAYTQYF. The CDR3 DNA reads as TGCAGTGCTAGCCCTAGCGGGGGTGCGTATACGCAGTATTTT.

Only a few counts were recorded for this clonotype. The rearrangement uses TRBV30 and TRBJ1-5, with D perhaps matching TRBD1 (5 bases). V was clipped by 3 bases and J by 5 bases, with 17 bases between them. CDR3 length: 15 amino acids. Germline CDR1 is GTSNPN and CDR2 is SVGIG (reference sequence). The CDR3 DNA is TGTGCCTGGAGCCCAGACAGTAATTCGGATCAGCCCCAGCATTTT. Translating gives CAWSPDSNSDQPQHF.

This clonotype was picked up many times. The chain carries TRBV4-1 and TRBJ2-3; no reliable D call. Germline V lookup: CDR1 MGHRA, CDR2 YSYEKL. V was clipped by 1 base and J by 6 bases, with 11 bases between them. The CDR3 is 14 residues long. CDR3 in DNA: TGCGCCAGCAGCCAAGCGGCTGTAGGGGATACGCAGTATTTT. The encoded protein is CASSQAAVGDTQYF.

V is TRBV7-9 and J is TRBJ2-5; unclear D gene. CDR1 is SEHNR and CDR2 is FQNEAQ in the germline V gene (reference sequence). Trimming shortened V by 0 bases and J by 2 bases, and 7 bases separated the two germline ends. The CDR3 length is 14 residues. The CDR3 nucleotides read TGTGCCAGCAGCTTAGCGCGAGTACAAGAGACCCAGTACTTC. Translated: CASSLARVQETQYF.

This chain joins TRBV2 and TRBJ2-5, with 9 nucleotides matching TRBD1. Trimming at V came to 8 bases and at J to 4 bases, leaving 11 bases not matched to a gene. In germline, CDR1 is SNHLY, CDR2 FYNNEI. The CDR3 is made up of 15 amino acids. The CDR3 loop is CASRGQGPVLETQYF. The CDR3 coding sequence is TGTGCCAGCCGGGGACAGGGTCCTGTGTTAGAGACCCAGTACTTC.

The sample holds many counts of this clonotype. The CDR3, as DNA: TGCAGTTCGGGACAGGCGTGGGTCCGTTATGGCTACACCTTC. Translated: CSSGQAWVRYGYTF. The chain recombines TRBV20-1 with TRBJ1-2, with 8 bases matching TRBD1. CDR1 is DFQATT, CDR2 SNEGSKA, per germline (reference sequence). The V segment lost 8 bases and the J segment 5 bases; nucleotides outside the gene matches: 13. The CDR3 runs 14 residues.

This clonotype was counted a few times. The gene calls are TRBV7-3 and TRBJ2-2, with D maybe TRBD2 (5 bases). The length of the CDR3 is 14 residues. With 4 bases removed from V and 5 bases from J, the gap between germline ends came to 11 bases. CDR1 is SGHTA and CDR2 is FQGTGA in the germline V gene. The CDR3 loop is CASSSSLATGELFF. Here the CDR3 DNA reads TGTGCCAGCAGCTCGTCCCTAGCAACCGGGGAGCTGTTTTTT.

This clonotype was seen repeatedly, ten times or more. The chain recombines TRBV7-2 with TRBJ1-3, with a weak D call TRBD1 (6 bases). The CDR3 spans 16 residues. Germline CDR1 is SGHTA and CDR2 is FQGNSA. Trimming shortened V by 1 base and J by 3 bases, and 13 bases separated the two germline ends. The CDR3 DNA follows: TGTGCCAGCAGCTTAGTTGGGGGCGTCCGTGGAAACACCATATATTTT. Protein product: CASSLVGGVRGNTIYF.

The CDR3 DNA reads as TGTGCCAGCAGCCAAGGATATCAAGCGGGGGAGACCCAGTACTTC. Its translation is CASSQGYQAGETQYF. The V gene is TRBV3-1, the J gene TRBJ2-5, with 7 bases fitting TRBD2. The CDR3 covers 15 residues. Germline trimming cut 1 base from V and 5 bases from J; bases unmatched to any gene: 7. Germline loops: CDR1 LGHDT, CDR2 YNNKEL (reference sequence).

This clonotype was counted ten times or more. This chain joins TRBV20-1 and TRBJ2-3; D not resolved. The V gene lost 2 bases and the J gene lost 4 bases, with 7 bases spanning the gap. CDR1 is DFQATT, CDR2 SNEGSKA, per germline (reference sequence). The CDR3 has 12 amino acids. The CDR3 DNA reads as TGCAGTGCTAGACCGGATCCAGATACGCAGTATTTT. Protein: CSARPDPDTQYF.

The CDR3 protein is CASSQGQENTGELFF. DNA for the CDR3: TGTGCCAGCTCACAGGGGCAAGAGAACACCGGGGAGCTGTTTTTT. The V call is TRBV18, the J call TRBJ2-2; perhaps TRBD1 as D (5 bases). With 4 bases removed from V and 1 base from J, the gap between germline ends came to 10 bases. Germline CDR1 and CDR2: KGHSH and LQKENI. This CDR3 contains 15 residues.

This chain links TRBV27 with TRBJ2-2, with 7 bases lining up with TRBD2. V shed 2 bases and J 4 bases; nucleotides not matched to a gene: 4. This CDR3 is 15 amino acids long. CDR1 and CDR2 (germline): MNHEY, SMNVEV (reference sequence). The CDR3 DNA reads TGTGCCAGCAGTTTAGAACCGGGGGGCACCGGGGAGCTGTTTTTT. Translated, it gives CASSLEPGGTGELFF.

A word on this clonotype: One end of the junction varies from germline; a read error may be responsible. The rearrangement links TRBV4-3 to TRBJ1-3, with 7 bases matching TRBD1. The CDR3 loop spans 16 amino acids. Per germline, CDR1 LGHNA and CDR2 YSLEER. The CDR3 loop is CANSNPRGSSGNTIYF. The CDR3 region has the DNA TGCGCCAACAGCAATCCCAGGGGGAGCTCTGGAAACACCATATATTTT.

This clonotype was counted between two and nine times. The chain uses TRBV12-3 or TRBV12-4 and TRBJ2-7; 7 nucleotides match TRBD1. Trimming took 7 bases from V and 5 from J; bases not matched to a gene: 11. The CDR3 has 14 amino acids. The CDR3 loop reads CASNPADRFHEQYF. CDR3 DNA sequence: TGTGCCAGCAATCCGGCGGACAGGTTCCACGAGCAGTACTTC.

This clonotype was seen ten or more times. CDR3 amino acids: CATSKSQHGEAFF. The CDR3 DNA reads TGTGCCACCAGCAAAAGTCAGCACGGAGAAGCTTTCTTT. This chain uses TRBV15 with TRBJ1-1; D call uncertain. Germline CDR1 reads LNHNV; CDR2 reads YYDKDF (reference sequence). CDR3 length: 13 residues. Trimming cost V 4 bases and J 8 bases, with 14 bases left between them.

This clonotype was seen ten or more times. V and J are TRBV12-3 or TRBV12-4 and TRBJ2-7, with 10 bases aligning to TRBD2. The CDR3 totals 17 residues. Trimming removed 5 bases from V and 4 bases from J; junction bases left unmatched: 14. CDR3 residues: CASSRTSPGLASYEQYF. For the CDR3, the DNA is TGTGCCAGCAGTCGTACGAGCCCGGGACTAGCGTCGTACGAGCAGTACTTC.

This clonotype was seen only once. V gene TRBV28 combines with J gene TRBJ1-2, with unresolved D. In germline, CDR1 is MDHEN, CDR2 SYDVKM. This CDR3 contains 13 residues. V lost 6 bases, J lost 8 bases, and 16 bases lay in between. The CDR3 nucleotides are TGTGCCAGCAGCTTCGGGATCCTCGGGGGCTACACCTTC. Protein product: CASSFGILGGYTF.

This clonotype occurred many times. Here the CDR3 reads CASSVDGLHNQPQHF. CDR3 sequence (DNA): TGTGCCAGCAGCGTGGACGGCTTACACAATCAGCCCCAGCATTTT. The rearrangement joins TRBV9 to TRBJ1-5; D remains ambiguous. Germline lookup yields CDR1 SGDLS and CDR2 YYNGEE. The CDR3 runs 15 residues. The V gene lost 2 bases and the J gene lost 3 bases, with 12 bases spanning the gap.

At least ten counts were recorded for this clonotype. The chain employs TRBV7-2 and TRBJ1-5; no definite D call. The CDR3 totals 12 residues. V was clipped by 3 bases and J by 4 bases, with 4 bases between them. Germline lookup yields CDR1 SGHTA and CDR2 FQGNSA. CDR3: CASSFLNQPQHF. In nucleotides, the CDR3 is TGTGCCAGCAGCTTCCTGAATCAGCCCCAGCATTTT. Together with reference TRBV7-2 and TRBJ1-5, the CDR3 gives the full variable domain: GAGVSQSPSNKVTEKGKDVELRCDPISGHTALYWYRQSLGQGLEFLIYFQGNSAPDKSGLPSDRFSAERTGGSVSTLTIQRTQQEDSAVYLCASSFLNQPQHFGDGTRLSIL.

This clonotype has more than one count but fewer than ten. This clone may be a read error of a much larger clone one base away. The CDR3 DNA sequence: TGTACCAGCAGTTTATTAGGGGGAGAGGGGGAAGAGAATGAAAAACTGTTTTTT. This sequence encodes CTSSLLGGEGEENEKLFF. The chain is built from TRBV12-3 or TRBV12-4 and TRBJ1-4, with D possibly TRBD1 on 6 matching bases. The CDR3 has 18 residues.

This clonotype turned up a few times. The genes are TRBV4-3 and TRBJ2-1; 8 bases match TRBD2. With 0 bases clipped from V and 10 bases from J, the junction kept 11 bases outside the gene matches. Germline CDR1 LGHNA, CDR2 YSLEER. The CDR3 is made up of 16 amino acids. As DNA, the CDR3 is TGCGCCAGCAGCCAAGAGTACGGGAGGGCCCTCGGGGAGCAGTTCTTC. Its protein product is CASSQEYGRALGEQFF.